This entry is about one TCR beta chain. Its cognate antigen has yet to be identified. Per-base qualities were not stored, and no clone one base away is much larger. This sample stems from a study of shared clonotypes between healthy human individuals (dated by TCRdb to about 2020). A note on the overall study: The cohort included three men and a couple of women between 18 and 49 years of age. For each donor, CD4 naive and CD4 memory were each given three plates, CD8 naive was given two plates, and CD8 memory was given one plate. Blood TCR repertoires of 5 or 6 healthy adults were deeply sequenced to estimate repertoire size and the extent of clonotype sharing between individuals. Different laboratories and diverse techniques were used to prepare libraries and sequence TCR repertoires, to increase sequencing depth and limit assay-specific biases. Between about 0.85 and 8.9 billion PBMCs per donor were obtained by leukapheresis. What the study reported, not specific to this receptor: Larger estimated clonotype richness was generally found for naive subsets than for memory subsets. Based on pairwise subsampling, the degree of clonotype sharing among donors was expected to be affected by sequencing depth. Because the study included a small number of donors, the genetic and exposure-history diversity represented was limited. Compared with non-shared clonotypes, the clonotypes found in all four sorted-subset donors had higher generation probabilities. Rarefaction of sorted-subset datasets indicated incomplete sequencing despite the large sequencing depth. Sampling was limited to blood, and TCR repertoires in tissue likely differ from TCR repertoires in blood. Across a few donors, approximately 5% of naive CD4, roughly 3.4% of naive CD8, approximately 2.5% of memory CD4, and around 0.4% of memory CD8 clonotypes were shared.

Donors were healthy HIV-negative adults with no recently reported acute infections or vaccinations. Only Caucasian adults living in Nashville, Tennessee, USA were represented among the donors. The CD8 memory samples were a combination of magnetically selected CD45RO+ cells and CCR7-negative CD45RA+ effector memory (TemRA) cells. Blood was collected by leukapheresis, and PBMCs were isolated by Ficoll-Histopaque density gradient centrifugation and then cryopreserved in liquid nitrogen vapor phase. Analytical flow cytometry was used to check the purity and quantity of each magnetically sorted T cell population. From each sorted fraction, genomic DNA was isolated and quantified by UV absorbance on a Nanodrop 2000c. Using the deep immunoSEQ assay, TCR CDR3 regions were amplified from genomic DNA by multiplex PCR. Genomic DNA extracted from each cell subset was distributed evenly over all wells of several immunoSEQ 96-well plates, and each plate served as one replicate. Each replicate PCR for sorted subsets received about 210 ng genomic DNA, equal to 28,000 or so T cell genomes. Purified libraries were quantified with a Qubit 3.0 fluorometer, sized on a Bioanalyzer 2100, and re-quantified with the KAPA Library Quantification kit. Every immunoSEQ 96-well plate was sequenced on a separate single-read 150-cycle Illumina NextSeq 550 flow cell. For the original study's pipeline: The immunoSEQ output contained only junctional sequences without quality scores, so filtering could not match that applied to full-length reads. To assign V/J genes and CDR3, sequences were annotated using PyIR, a Python wrapper for IgBLAST v1.9, with IMGT germline references. Reads with weak V/J assignments (E-value above 1e-6), missing CDR3, stop codons, out-of-frame junctions, or ambiguous translated residues were removed. V3J clonotypes were defined as sequences sharing an identical inferred V gene, J gene, and CDR3 amino acid sequence. Percentage overlap between repertoires was calculated by dividing the number of shared unique clonotypes by the size of the smaller repertoire. Three approaches were used to assess repertoire richness: RTK rarefaction, the Chao1 estimator, and Recon v2.1 estimates of unobserved clonotypes. Generation probabilities were computed with OLGA for all TCRbeta clonotypes obtained by the gDNA method from a handful of donors. The source is immuneACCESS, and TCRdb retained only in-frame sequences with V and J called. Part of the clones is not carried over; for the studies checked, unresolved V genes explain less than half of this, and the remainder is unexplained. The V and J calls and clone size were taken over from that table, and D and trimming were inferred from the DNA. This sample gives 400,000 or so clones in total; approximately 97% of them show up just once. Of the sample, about 0.32% is held by the ten largest clones.

The CDR3 measures 12 amino acids from cysteine to phenylalanine. The sequence is cut down to CDR3 DNA, 36 bases in frame from base 1. CDR1 and CDR2, per the germline V gene (reference sequence), are LNHNV and YYDKDF. Relative to germline, V is 5 bases shorter and J is 8 bases shorter, with 10 bases between their ends. The sequence links TRBV15 to TRBJ2-1; the D gene is perhaps TRBD1, from 6 matching bases. The clonotype comes from a man in his thirties or forties in good health. The sequenced sample consisted of memory CD8+ T cells sorted from blood. This sample's cell subset or site label indicates: CD45RO+ cells pooled with CCR7-negative TemRA cells. The base sequence is TGTGCCACCAGCCCAGGGGTACATGAGCAGTTCTTC. This encodes CATSPGVHEQFF.